This T cell receptor (beta chain) was retrieved from a study of shared clonotypes between healthy human individuals. Regarding the study as a whole: Rarefaction showed that sequencing of sorted subsets was incomplete (despite large depth). Sampling used blood alone; tissue repertoires probably differ.

This CDR3 has 15 residues. The germline CDR1 and CDR2 sequences are SGHTA and FQGNSA. The V and J ends lost 2 bases and 6 bases respectively, with 14 bases between them. This clone was counted a few times. No antigen is known for it. Original handling: With immunoSEQ giving junction-only sequences and no quality scores, filtering differed. Clones were sequenced by immunoSEQ multiplex PCR, and TCRdb holds only the in-frame ones, with some missing. The V and J calls and clone size are taken from that table; D and trimming were inferred from the DNA. The sample consists of about 1 million clones, more than 65% of them appearing once. CD4+ cells yielded CD45RA+ naive and CD45RA-negative memory subsets.

This TCR was sampled from a man between 18 and 29 years old in good health. This chain joins TRBV7-2 and TRBJ1-5; maybe TRBD1 (6 bases). Sequencing was carried out using memory CD4+ T cells sorted from blood. Subset meaning: CD45RA-negative fraction. In nucleotides, the CDR3 is TGTGCCAGCAGCTTAAGTGACAGGTGGAGTCAGCCCCAGCATTTT. Protein: CASSLSDRWSQPQHF.